These T cell receptor beta chains were read from a single sample in a study of CD8+ T cells in alopecia areata. Clones were read by immunoSEQ multiplex PCR, and TCRdb kept only the in-frame ones, dropping some. The repertoire holds around 250,000 clones, about two thirds seen once, with around 1.2% in the top ten. This sample comprised CD4+ T cells sorted from blood, obtained at week 0. These receptor sequences come from a human donor with alopecia areata. The CDR3 runs from the conserved cysteine through the conserved F or W. Fields, in order: CDR3 DNA, CDR3 protein, clone size, D gene, V gene, J gene. A D gene is named only where the DNA matches it firmly. Some rows have no size entry. The others give once, few or many, or a class for an expanded clone.

TGTGCCAGCAGCTCCGCCAGGGACAGATTAAATTCACCCCTCCACTTT	CASSSARDRLNSPLHF	-	TRBD1	TRBV7-9	TRBJ1-6
TGTGCCAGCAGTTTAACGGGGTCCGCCGAGTACGAGCAGTACTTC	CASSLTGSAEYEQYF	-	-	TRBV27	TRBJ2-7
TGTGCCATCAACCAGGACAGAGAGGAAAAACTGTTTTTT	CAINQDREEKLFF	-	-	TRBV10-3	TRBJ1-4
TGCGCCAGCAGCATTCAGGATACCTACGAGCAGTACTTC	CASSIQDTYEQYF	-	-	TRBV5-1	TRBJ2-7
TGTGCCAGTACGGGCCGAGGCCGGACTGAAGCTTTCTTT	CASTGRGRTEAFF	-	-	TRBV19	TRBJ1-1
TGTGCCTGGAGTAAGGCAGGACAGGGAGAAGAGACCCAGTACTTC	CAWSKAGQGEETQYF	once	TRBD1	TRBV30	TRBJ2-5
TGTGCCAGCAGAGGTCAGGGAAACATTCAGTACTTC	CASRGQGNIQYF	-	-	TRBV6-5	TRBJ2-4
TGCAGCGTTGCTACAGGGTTTGAGACCCAGTACTTC	CSVATGFETQYF	-	-	TRBV29-1	TRBJ2-5
TGTGCCAGCAGCCCAGACAGGGCCAATCAGCCCCAGCATTTT	CASSPDRANQPQHF	-	TRBD1	TRBV9	TRBJ1-5
TGTGCCAGCAGCTTGGATTGGGGCAGCACCTACGAGCAGTACTTC	CASSLDWGSTYEQYF	-	-	TRBV5-4	TRBJ2-7
TGTGCCAGCAGCTTACTAGCGGGGATTGATACGCAGTATTTT	CASSLLAGIDTQYF	few	TRBD2	TRBV11-2	TRBJ2-3
TGCGCCAGCAGCCAAGACGACTGGGCAAAGGGAAACACCATATATTTT	CASSQDDWAKGNTIYF	many	-	TRBV4-1	TRBJ1-3
TGTGCCTGGAGCACAGGGCTGGAGACCCAGTACTTC	CAWSTGLETQYF	-	-	TRBV30	TRBJ2-5
TGTGCCACCAGCAGACAAGGGGGCGGGGAGACCCAGTACTTC	CATSRQGGGETQYF	-	TRBD1	TRBV15	TRBJ2-5
TGTGCCTGGACGACGGGACACTTTTTTCGGAACACCGGGGAGCTGTTTTTT	CAWTTGHFFRNTGELFF	-	-	TRBV30	TRBJ2-2
TGTGCCAGCAGTAGGACTAGCGGAAGCTACAATGAGCAGTTCTTC	CASSRTSGSYNEQFF	-	TRBD2	TRBV7-8	TRBJ2-1
TGTGCCAGCTCACCCTTGGACGTAGCCAAAAACATTCAGTACTTC	CASSPLDVAKNIQYF	-	-	TRBV18	TRBJ2-4
TGTGCCAGCAGTTTATCTCGGGTTGGGGCCAACGTCCTGACTTTC	CASSLSRVGANVLTF	-	-	TRBV27	TRBJ2-6
-	CASSSSDRRYEQYF	-	-	TRBV4-1	TRBJ2-7
TGTGCCTGGGATAGACTTTCTGGGGCCTACGAGCAGTACTTC	CAWDRLSGAYEQYF	-	-	TRBV30	TRBJ2-7
TGTGCCAGCAGTCTGAGAGGGCAGTATAATTCACCCCTCCACTTT	CASSLRGQYNSPLHF	-	-	TRBV9	TRBJ1-6
TGCAGCGCACGACAGGGTTACGAGCAGTACTTC	CSARQGYEQYF	-	TRBD1	TRBV29-1	TRBJ2-7
TGCGCCAGCAGCCTATACAGGGGGCGCCCCACCGGGGAGCTGTTTTTT	CASSLYRGRPTGELFF	-	TRBD1	TRBV4-1	TRBJ2-2
TGTGCCAGCAGCAAAGAGGGCTTACCGACTAACTATGGCTACACCTTC	CASSKEGLPTNYGYTF	-	-	TRBV2	TRBJ1-2
TGCAGCGTTGAAGGGGGACAGGGGGCTGGAGAGACCCAGTACTTC	CSVEGGQGAGETQYF	-	TRBD1	TRBV29-1	TRBJ2-5
TGTGCCTGGAAGAGAGGGCCAGGAGCCTACAATGAGCAGTTCTTC	CAWKRGPGAYNEQFF	-	-	TRBV30	TRBJ2-1
TGTGCCAGCAGTCGGGACCGAGATTCACCCCTCCACTTT	CASSRDRDSPLHF	-	-	TRBV2	TRBJ1-6
TGCGCCAGCAGCCTGGGAGGCGCCTACAATGAGCAGTTCTTC	CASSLGGAYNEQFF	-	-	TRBV5-1	TRBJ2-1
TGTGCCAGCAGCTTAGCAACTCCCGGGACACATGGCTACACCTTC	CASSLATPGTHGYTF	-	-	TRBV7-9	TRBJ1-2
TGTGCCAGCAGCATATACCGTGGGCCGAATCAGCCCCAGCATTTT	CASSIYRGPNQPQHF	-	-	TRBV7-2	TRBJ1-5
TGCAGCGTTGGAGTGACAGGGGGCTCCTACGAGCAGTACTTC	CSVGVTGGSYEQYF	-	TRBD1	TRBV29-1	TRBJ2-7
TGTGCCAGCAGTTCACTAGCGAGCACAGATACGCAGTATTTT	CASSSLASTDTQYF	-	TRBD2	TRBV6-6	TRBJ2-3
TGTGCCAGCAGTCGGATACAGGGGAGGAATGAAAAACTGTTTTTT	CASSRIQGRNEKLFF	once	TRBD1	TRBV11-2	TRBJ1-4
TGCGCCAGCAGCCAAGATAGGAGAAGCACAGATACGCAGTATTTT	CASSQDRRSTDTQYF	-	-	TRBV4-3	TRBJ2-3
TGCAGCGCGGTCGAGGGCACTGAAGCTTTCTTT	CSAVEGTEAFF	-	-	TRBV29-1	TRBJ1-1
TGTGCCAGCAGCCACATCGCGGGAGGGAGAGCGGTGTTT	CASSHIAGGRAVF	-	TRBD2	TRBV27	TRBJ2-7
TGTGCCAGCAGTCCCCACAACTCCTACGAGCAGTACTTC	CASSPHNSYEQYF	few	-	TRBV27	TRBJ2-7
TGTGCCATCTCAGACTCCTCTGAGCAGTTCTTC	CAISDSSEQFF	-	-	TRBV10-3	TRBJ2-1
TGCGCCAGCAGCCAAGTGGCTCTTCTGAACACCGGGGAGCTGTTTTTT	CASSQVALLNTGELFF	-	-	TRBV4-1	TRBJ2-2
TGTGCCTGGAACGAACAGGCGAACACTGAAGCTTTCTTT	CAWNEQANTEAFF	few	-	TRBV30	TRBJ1-1
TGTGCCAGCAGCTCCCTCGGCAGGGGTAAAGGCTCCTACGAGCAGTACTTC	CASSSLGRGKGSYEQYF	-	-	TRBV7-8	TRBJ2-7
TGCGCCAGCAAGGCAGGCTTAAACATTCAGTACTTC	CASKAGLNIQYF	-	-	TRBV23-1	TRBJ2-4
TGCAGCGTTTCCGGGACAGGTGGCGGAGAGACCCAGTACTTC	CSVSGTGGGETQYF	-	TRBD1	TRBV29-1	TRBJ2-5
TGCAGCGTTGAGTCGCAGGGGGTGGATGAGCAGTTCTTC	CSVESQGVDEQFF	-	TRBD1	TRBV29-1	TRBJ2-1
TGCGCCAGCAGCAAGGACGCAGCGCCCGAAAAACTGTTTTTT	CASSKDAAPEKLFF	once	-	TRBV5-1	TRBJ1-4
TGCGCCAGCAGCGTGGACCGCCCGGGGGATACGCAGTATTTT	CASSVDRPGDTQYF	-	-	TRBV5-1	TRBJ2-3
TGCAGCGTTGCTCAACCGGGGGCCGGCTACACCTTC	CSVAQPGAGYTF	few	-	TRBV29-1	TRBJ1-2
TGCAGCGCTGTCTTCCAAGAGACCCAGTACTTC	CSAVFQETQYF	-	-	TRBV29-1	TRBJ2-5
TGTGCCAGCAGTGGGCAATATGAGCAGTTCTTC	CASSGQYEQFF	-	-	TRBV6-6	TRBJ2-1
TGTGCCAGCAACCCAGACACGGACAATCAGCCCCAGCATTTT	CASNPDTDNQPQHF	few	-	TRBV2	TRBJ1-5
TGTGCCATCAGCCGATCGGTTGGTCAGGGATTGCATTCACCCCTCCACTTT	CAISRSVGQGLHSPLHF	-	-	TRBV10-3	TRBJ1-6
TGTGCCAGCAGTTCAGGGACAGGAGTGAACACTGAAGCTTTCTTT	CASSSGTGVNTEAFF	-	TRBD1	TRBV6-4	TRBJ1-1
TGTGCCTTCGATTTAACCGCGGGGGAGACCCAGTACTTC	CAFDLTAGETQYF	once	-	TRBV30	TRBJ2-5
TGTGCCAGCTCACCCAACGTCTACGAGCAGTACTTC	CASSPNVYEQYF	-	-	TRBV18	TRBJ2-7